Presented here are 31 T cell receptor beta chains from one specimen sequenced in a study of beta chain features in type 1 diabetes. Every bit of the isolated RNA underwent reverse transcription, so sequencing read expressed TCRB transcripts. Clones were sequenced by immunoSEQ multiplex PCR, and TCRdb holds only the in-frame ones, with some missing. The table records about 900,000 clones, 17% of them present only once. The sample was naive CD4+ T cells from blood. The receptor set was obtained from a woman aged 18-29 years in good health.

A few counts support this clone. The chain links TRBV4-3 to TRBJ2-1; 7 nucleotides agree with TRBD2. This CDR3 region has 15 residues. CDR1 and CDR2 from the germline V gene are LGHNA and YSLEER. V lost 2 bases, J lost 3 bases, and 4 bases stayed unmatched. DNA for the CDR3: TGCGCCAGCAGCCAACTATTAGCGGGCTACAATGAGCAGTTCTTC. It is translated as CASSQLLAGYNEQFF.

V and J are TRBV18 and TRBJ2-3, with 9 bases that match TRBD2. The CDR3 covers 14 residues. Looked up from germline, CDR1 is KGHSH and CDR2 is LQKENI. Trimming at V came to 6 bases and at J to 4 bases, leaving 5 bases not matched to a gene. This CDR3 reads CASSSSGSPDTQYF. CDR3 bases: TGTGCCAGCTCGAGTAGCGGGAGTCCAGATACGCAGTATTTT.

V and J are TRBV11-1 and TRBJ2-3; either TRBD1 or TRBD2 may supply D (5 bases each). Deletions cut 5 bases from V and 7 bases from J, with 13 bases between. The length of the CDR3 is 13 residues. Per germline, CDR1 SGHAT and CDR2 FQDESV (reference sequence). CDR3 in amino acids: CASSLGTKHTQYF. In DNA, the CDR3 is TGTGCCAGCAGCCTCGGGACGAAACATACGCAGTATTTT.

This clone was counted only a few times. V usage is TRBV4-1 and J usage is TRBJ2-1, with 11 bases aligning to TRBD2. Germline V CDR1 and CDR2: MGHRA, YSYEKL. V lost 0 bases and J lost 6; bases outside the gene matches: 10. The CDR3 loop spans 18 amino acids. CDR3 coding DNA: TGCGCCAGCAGCCAAGAAGGTCGGGGTAGCGGGAGGGGCAATGAGCAGTTCTTC. Amino acid sequence: CASSQEGRGSGRGNEQFF.

In this sample, this clone turned up a few times. V and J are TRBV28 and TRBJ2-1; TRBD1 aligns across 7 bases. The CDR3 loop spans 14 amino acids. Germline CDR1 MDHEN, CDR2 SYDVKM. The V gene end was trimmed by 8 bases and the J gene end by 4 bases; junction bases not matched to a gene: 8. The CDR3 coding sequence is TGTGCCAGCTTCGATGGGACAGCTTACAATGAGCAGTTCTTC. It yields the protein CASFDGTAYNEQFF. Combining the CDR3 with reference TRBV28 and TRBJ2-1 gives the whole variable domain DVKVTQSSRYLVKRTGEKVFLECVQDMDHENMFWYRQDPGLGLRLIYFSYDVKMKEKGDIPEGYSVSREKKERFSLILESASTNQTSMYLCASFDGTAYNEQFFGPGTRLTVL.

The rearrangement links TRBV7-3 to TRBJ1-1; maybe TRBD1 (5 bases). The CDR3 consists of 13 residues. V was pared by 6 bases and J by 4 bases, with 12 bases between. From germline, CDR1 is SGHTA and CDR2 FQGTGA. Here the CDR3 reads CASSTQGGTEAFF. In DNA, the CDR3 is TGTGCCAGCAGTACGCAGGGTGGCACTGAAGCTTTCTTT.

The rearrangement joins TRBV27 to TRBJ2-5, with TRBD1 matching over 8 bases. The germline gives CDR1 MNHEY, CDR2 SMNVEV (reference sequence). The CDR3 covers 15 residues. V trimming: 6 bases; J trimming: 5 bases; junction bases outside the gene matches: 11. CDR3 loop: CASRLQGGVRETQYF. CDR3 nucleotides: TGTGCCAGCAGGCTACAGGGGGGTGTCCGGGAGACCCAGTACTTC.

This clone was counted between two and nine times. The chain joins TRBV2 to TRBJ1-1; TRBD1 matches 7 bases. V trimming: 8 bases; J trimming: 5 bases; junction bases outside the gene matches: 11. Germline CDR1 SNHLY, CDR2 FYNNEI. The CDR3 totals 14 residues. CDR3 DNA: TGTGCCAGCTCATTTCGGACAGGTCAAACTGAAGCTTTCTTT. It codes for CASSFRTGQTEAFF. The whole variable domain, filled in from reference TRBV2 and TRBJ1-1, reads EPEVTQTPSHQVTQMGQEVILRCVPISNHLYFYWYRQILGQKVEFLVSFYNNEISEKSEIFDDQFSVERPDGSNFTLKIRSTKLEDSAMYFCASSFRTGQTEAFFGQGTRLTVV.

This clone was detected only a few times. The chain links TRBV5-6 to TRBJ2-1; the match to TRBD2 covers 8 bases. The V gene's germline CDR1 is SGHDT and CDR2 YYEEEE. J was trimmed by 3 bases and V by 7 bases; bases with no gene match: 9. The CDR3 has 15 residues. The CDR3 DNA is TGTGCCAGCGATAGCGGGACCCTCCTCTACAATGAGCAGTTCTTC. Its protein product is CASDSGTLLYNEQFF.

The V gene is TRBV15, the J gene TRBJ2-1, with 7 positions matching TRBD1. Germline lookup yields CDR1 LNHNV and CDR2 YYDKDF (reference sequence). The CDR3 extends over 14 amino acids. V was clipped by 3 bases and J by 7 bases; unmatched bases: 6. The DNA for the CDR3 is TGTGCCACCAGCAGGACAGGGTTAGGTAATGAGCAGTTCTTC. It yields the protein CATSRTGLGNEQFF.

The rearrangement joins TRBV9 to TRBJ2-7, with 7 positions matching TRBD1. J lost 4 bases, V lost 4 bases, and 14 bases had no gene match. This CDR3 comprises 16 residues. CDR1 is SGDLS, CDR2 YYNGEE, per germline. The CDR3 DNA reads TGTGCCAGCAGCTTAAACCCCATAGACAGGGAATACGAGCAGTACTTC. It encodes CASSLNPIDREYEQYF.

The table lists this clone with a few counts. Other DNA sequences in this sample translate to the same CDR3. V is TRBV20-1 and J is TRBJ2-1, with D maybe TRBD1 (6 bases). Trimming removed 6 bases at V and 5 bases at J, with 8 bases between. The CDR3 consists of 11 residues. Germline loops: CDR1 DFQATT, CDR2 SNEGSKA (reference sequence). CDR3 in amino acids: CSARQDNEQFF. The DNA for the CDR3 is TGCAGTGCCCGACAGGACAATGAGCAGTTCTTC.

The CDR3 loop is CASSPFRFQGPQETQYF. The CDR3 nucleotides read TGTGCCAGCAGTCCATTTAGATTTCAGGGGCCCCAAGAGACCCAGTACTTC. The chain joins TRBV27 to TRBJ2-5; D might be TRBD1 (6 bases). V lost 5 bases and J lost 1, with 20 bases in between. This CDR3 has 17 amino acids. Germline CDR1 MNHEY, CDR2 SMNVEV (reference sequence).

This clone was seen a handful of times. J is TRBJ2-3 and V is TRBV5-1, with D tentatively TRBD2 (6 bases). Trimming left V 6 bases short and J 8 bases short, with 16 bases between. This CDR3 is built from 13 residues. The V gene's germline CDR1 is SGHRS and CDR2 YFSETQ. The DNA for the CDR3 is TGCGCCAGCACCGGGACTGCCTTGGGTACGCAGTATTTT. It yields the protein CASTGTALGTQYF.

The chain couples TRBV28 to TRBJ2-7; tentative D call: TRBD2 (5 bases). The V gene's germline CDR1 is MDHEN and CDR2 SYDVKM. V gave up 5 bases and J gave up 5 bases, with 16 bases separating them. This CDR3 is built from 14 residues. CDR3 DNA sequence: TGTGCCAGCAGTCCCCGGACTCGAGGCGACGAGCAGTACTTC. Translation: CASSPRTRGDEQYF.

The genes are TRBV6-5 and TRBJ2-7; weak D call: TRBD1 (6 bases). V gave up 2 bases and J gave up 12 bases, with 14 bases separating them. CDR1 and CDR2 from the germline V gene are MNHEY and SVGAGI. The CDR3 loop spans 12 amino acids. The CDR3 DNA sequence: TGTGCCAGCAGTTACCCCACGGACAGCTCGTACTTC. This codes for CASSYPTDSSYF.

V gene TRBV6-5 combines with J gene TRBJ2-2; TRBD1 matches 9 bases. The CDR3 contains 15 residues. The V gene's germline CDR1 is MNHEY and CDR2 SVGAGI. V dropped 10 bases and J dropped 0; count of bases not matched to a gene: 6. The CDR3 loop is CATTRQGANTGELFF. The CDR3 DNA is TGTGCCACTACAAGACAGGGGGCGAACACCGGGGAGCTGTTTTTT.

This chain uses TRBV27 with TRBJ2-7; 8 bases map to TRBD1. The CDR3 is made up of 18 amino acids. Trimming removed 0 bases from V and 4 bases from J; junction bases left unmatched: 14. Germline values: CDR1 MNHEY, CDR2 SMNVEV (reference sequence). The CDR3: CASSLSYHGGTGGYEQYF. Here the CDR3 DNA reads TGTGCCAGCAGTTTATCCTACCATGGGGGGACAGGAGGATACGAGCAGTACTTC.

The chain joins TRBV27 to TRBJ2-4; D is possibly TRBD2 (5 bases). The CDR3 length is 14 residues. Germline loops: CDR1 MNHEY, CDR2 SMNVEV (reference sequence). V lost 5 bases, J lost 10 bases, and 18 bases lay in between. As DNA, the CDR3 is TGTGCCAGCAGTCTTGGGCCCGGCACGGGGATTCAGTACTTC. Residues: CASSLGPGTGIQYF.

The chain has TRBV6-1 and TRBJ1-5; no clear D gene. V was trimmed by 6 bases and J by 6 bases, leaving 12 bases between them. This CDR3 is built from 13 residues. The germline V gene has CDR1 MNHNS and CDR2 SASEGT. The CDR3 nucleotides are TGTGCCAGCAGGGGTGGTGGGAGTCAGCCCCAGCATTTT. Its protein product is CASRGGGSQPQHF.

The table lists this clone with a few counts. The chain is built from TRBV7-2 and TRBJ2-7, with D maybe TRBD2 (5 bases). The CDR3 contains 15 residues. V shed 1 base and J shed 2 bases, with 12 bases lying between them. CDR1 and CDR2 (germline): SGHTA, FQGNSA. The CDR3, as DNA: TGTGCCAGCAGCTTAGGAAATTCAGCGGCCTACGAGCAGTACTTC. This encodes CASSLGNSAAYEQYF.

This clone was counted only a few times. The chain uses TRBV10-3 and TRBJ2-7; D may match TRBD1 or TRBD2 (5 bases each). Germline lookup yields CDR1 ENHRY and CDR2 SYGVKD. The CDR3 spans 14 residues. With 4 bases removed from V and 2 bases from J, the gap between germline ends came to 12 bases. The CDR3 DNA is TGTGCCATCAGTGGCTATGGGGGAACCTACGAGCAGTACTTC. Translated: CAISGYGGTYEQYF.

The chain combines TRBV18 with TRBJ2-7; 9 nucleotides line up with TRBD2. After removal of 6 bases from V and 3 bases from J, the junction contained 9 bases not matched to a gene. The CDR3 has 15 amino acids. Germline V gene data show CDR1 as KGHSH and CDR2 as LQKENI. The CDR3 reads CASSATSGGDYEQYF. The CDR3 DNA reads TGTGCCAGCTCGGCGACTAGCGGAGGGGACTACGAGCAGTACTTC. Together with reference TRBV18 and TRBJ2-7, the CDR3 gives the full variable domain: NAGVMQNPRHLVRRRGQEARLRCSPMKGHSHVYWYRQLPEEGLKFMVYLQKENIIDESGMPKERFSAEFPKEGPSILRIQQVVRGDSAAYFCASSATSGGDYEQYFGPGTRLTVT.

V gene TRBV9 combines with J gene TRBJ1-2, with a possible D match to TRBD1 (6 bases). The CDR3 has 15 amino acids. V was shortened by 0 bases and J by 8 bases, with 17 bases between the two germline ends. Germline V gene data show CDR1 as SGDLS and CDR2 as YYNGEE. CDR3 bases: TGTGCCAGCAGCGTAGCTTCCAGGGACATTGGAGGCTACACCTTC. This encodes CASSVASRDIGGYTF.

This clone has ten or more counts. Different DNA sequences within this sample yield the same CDR3. The V call is TRBV28, the J call TRBJ2-7; D gene unclear. Trimming left V 5 bases short and J 0 bases short, with 2 bases between. The CDR3 totals 11 residues. The V gene's germline CDR1 is MDHEN and CDR2 SYDVKM. The CDR3 sequence: CASSNSYEQYF. DNA of the CDR3: TGTGCCAGCAGTAACTCCTACGAGCAGTACTTC. Complete variable domain (other parts from reference TRBV28 and TRBJ2-7): DVKVTQSSRYLVKRTGEKVFLECVQDMDHENMFWYRQDPGLGLRLIYFSYDVKMKEKGDIPEGYSVSREKKERFSLILESASTNQTSMYLCASSNSYEQYFGPGTRLTVT.

The chain uses TRBV6-5 and TRBJ1-4; D perhaps matches TRBD1 (5 bases). Germline V gene lookup returns CDR1 MNHEY and CDR2 SVGAGI. V lost 3 bases and J 6 bases, leaving 17 bases between the germline ends. CDR3 length equals 16 residues. CDR3 sequence (DNA): TGTGCCAGCAGTTATCGTTTTGGGGGGGAGGATGAAAAACTGTTTTTT. It is translated as CASSYRFGGEDEKLFF.

This clone appeared a few times. V is TRBV29-1 and J is TRBJ1-1, with D perhaps matching TRBD1 (5 bases). The CDR3 has 12 amino acids. The germline V and J ends were trimmed by 7 bases and 3 bases, with 12 bases remaining between them. Germline V gives CDR1 SQVTM, CDR2 ANQGSEA. DNA of the CDR3: TGCAGCGCCCGGCGGGGGGACACTGAAGCTTTCTTT. This codes for CSARRGDTEAFF.

The chain carries TRBV9 and TRBJ2-5; TRBD2 matches at 8 bases. V lost 0 bases and J lost 0; bases outside the gene matches: 4. CDR1 SGDLS and CDR2 YYNGEE come from the germline V gene. There are 16 residues in the CDR3. CDR3 sequence (DNA): TGTGCCAGCAGCGTAGGGACTAGCAGATACCAAGAGACCCAGTACTTC. It translates to CASSVGTSRYQETQYF.

This clone came up once. Additional DNA sequences in this sample encode the identical CDR3. The chain couples TRBV18 to TRBJ2-3; D gene unclear. V was cut by 3 bases and J by 0 bases, with 7 bases left in between. Looked up from germline, CDR1 is KGHSH and CDR2 is LQKENI. The CDR3 runs 14 residues. Written as DNA, the CDR3 is TGTGCCAGCTCACCCGGTGGGAGCACAGATACGCAGTATTTT. It encodes CASSPGGSTDTQYF.

This chain joins TRBV7-6 and TRBJ1-3, with a tentative D call TRBD1 (6 bases). Germline V gives CDR1 SGHVS, CDR2 FNYEAQ. The V end lost 5 bases, the J end lost 1 base, and 24 bases lay between the germline ends. The CDR3 contains 19 residues. For the CDR3, the DNA is TGTGCCAGCAGCAAACTGAACCGGGACACAGGTGCATCTGGAAACACCATATATTTT. Translation gives CASSKLNRDTGASGNTIYF.

The V and J genes are TRBV7-9 and TRBJ2-7, with D tentatively TRBD1 (5 bases). Between the trimmed V and J ends, which lost 5 bases and 10 bases, there was a span of 12 bases. The germline gives CDR1 SEHNR, CDR2 FQNEAQ (reference sequence). This CDR3 region has 11 residues. The CDR3 DNA is TGTGCCAGCAGCCCAGACAGAGTCCAGTACTTC. Translation: CASSPDRVQYF.